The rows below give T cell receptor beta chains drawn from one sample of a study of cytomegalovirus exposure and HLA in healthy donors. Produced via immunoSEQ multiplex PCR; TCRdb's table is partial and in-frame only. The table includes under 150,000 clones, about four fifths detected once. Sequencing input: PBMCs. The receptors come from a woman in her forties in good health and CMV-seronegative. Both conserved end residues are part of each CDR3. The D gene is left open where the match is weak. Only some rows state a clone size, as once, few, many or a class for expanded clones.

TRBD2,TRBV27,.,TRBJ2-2,CATRAGGETGELFF,TGTGCCACCAGGGCGGGGGGGGAGACCGGGGAGCTGTTTTTT
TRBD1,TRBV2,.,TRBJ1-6,CASRLQGAENSPLHF,TGTGCCAGCAGGCTACAGGGGGCAGAGAATTCACCCCTCCACTTT
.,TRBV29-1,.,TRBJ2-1,CSVANNEQFF,TGCAGCGTTGCCAACAATGAGCAGTTCTTC
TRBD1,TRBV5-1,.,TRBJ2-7,CASRTGQGAYEQYF,TGCGCCAGCAGGACGGGACAGGGGGCCTACGAGCAGTACTTC
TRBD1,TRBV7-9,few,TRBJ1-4,CASSLLPDRASGEKLFF,TGTGCCAGCAGCCTACTCCCCGACAGGGCGTCAGGTGAAAAACTGTTTTTT
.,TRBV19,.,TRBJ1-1,CASSPLRGAEMNTEAFF,TGTGCCAGTAGTCCCCTTCGGGGGGCCGAGATGAACACTGAAGCTTTCTTT
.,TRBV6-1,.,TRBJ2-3,CASSEEGGRADTQYF,TGTGCCAGCAGTGAAGAAGGGGGAAGAGCAGATACGCAGTATTTT
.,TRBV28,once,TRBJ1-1,CASSSRPGSTEAFF,TGTGCCAGCAGTAGCCGACCAGGCAGCACTGAAGCTTTCTTT
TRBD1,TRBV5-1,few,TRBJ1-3,CASSGRTGDGNTIYF,TGCGCCAGCAGCGGGAGGACAGGGGATGGAAACACCATATATTTT
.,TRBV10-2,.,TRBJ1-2,CASSGTLNGYTF,TGCGCCAGCAGTGGAACTTTAAATGGCTACACCTTC
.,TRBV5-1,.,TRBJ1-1,CASSRGHLNTEAFF,TGCGCCAGCAGCAGGGGACACCTAAACACTGAAGCTTTCTTT
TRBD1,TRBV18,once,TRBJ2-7,CASSPGQGMGYEQYF,TGTGCCAGCTCACCCGGACAGGGTATGGGCTACGAGCAGTACTTC
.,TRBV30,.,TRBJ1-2,CASPTGGPNYGYTF,TGTGCCTCCCCGACGGGGGGGCCTAACTATGGCTACACCTTC
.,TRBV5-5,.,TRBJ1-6,CASSNLREGPTYNSPLHF,TGTGCCAGCAGCAACTTGAGGGAGGGGCCAACCTATAATTCACCCCTCCACTTT
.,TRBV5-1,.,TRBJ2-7,CASSFGPYREQYF,TGCGCCAGCAGCTTTGGGCCCTATCGGGAGCAGTACTTC
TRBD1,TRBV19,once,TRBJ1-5,CASSRGTGGFNQPQHF,TGTGCCAGTAGTAGAGGGACAGGGGGCTTCAATCAGCCCCAGCATTTT
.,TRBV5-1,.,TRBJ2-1,CASSETSPTYNEQFF,TGCGCCAGCAGCGAGACTAGTCCGACCTACAATGAGCAGTTCTTC
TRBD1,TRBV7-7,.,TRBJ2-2,CASSLGGTGAVGELFF,TGTGCTAGCAGCCTCGGTGGGACAGGGGCGGTAGGGGAGCTGTTTTTT
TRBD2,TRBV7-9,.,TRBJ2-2,CASSLGGRASGELFF,TGTGCCAGCAGCTTGGGCGGGAGGGCCTCCGGGGAGCTGTTTTTT
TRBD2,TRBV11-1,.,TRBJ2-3,CASSTITSGVSDTQYF,TGTGCCAGCAGTACCATCACTAGCGGGGTTTCAGATACGCAGTATTTT
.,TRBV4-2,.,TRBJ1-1,CASSLRGEGMVTEAFF,TGTGCCAGCAGCCTACGCGGGGAGGGAATGGTTACTGAAGCTTTCTTT
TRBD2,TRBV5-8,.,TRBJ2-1,CASSYRTSGRGVFF,TGTGCCAGCAGCTATAGGACTAGCGGGCGTGGGGTGTTCTTC
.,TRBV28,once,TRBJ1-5,CASSSRYSNQPQHF,TGTGCCAGCTCCTCTAGATATAGCAATCAGCCCCAGCATTTT
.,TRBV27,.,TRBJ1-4,CASSLTNNEKLFF,TGTGCCAGCAGTTTGACTAATAATGAAAAACTGTTTTTT
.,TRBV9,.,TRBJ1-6,CASGLTEGNSPLHF,TGTGCCAGCGGCCTGACAGAAGGCAATTCACCCCTCCACTTT
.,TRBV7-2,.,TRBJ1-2,CASSPGGGYGYTF,TGTGCCAGCAGCCCTGGGGGAGGCTATGGCTACACCTTC
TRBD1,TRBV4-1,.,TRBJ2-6,CASSQTRQGLSGANVLTF,TGCGCCAGCAGCCAAACTAGACAGGGCCTCTCTGGGGCCAACGTCCTGACTTTC
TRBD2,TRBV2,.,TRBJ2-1,CASNEAGATLNEQFF,TGTGCCAGCAACGAGGCGGGAGCGACCCTCAATGAGCAGTTCTTC
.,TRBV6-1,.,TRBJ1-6,CASSEAALNSPLHF,TGTGCCAGCAGTGAAGCGGCCCTTAATTCACCCCTCCACTTT
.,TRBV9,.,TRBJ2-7,CASSVEATRPTEQYF,TGTGCCAGCAGCGTAGAGGCTACGCGGCCCACCGAGCAGTACTTC
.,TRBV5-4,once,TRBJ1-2,CASSSRTVTNYGYTF,TGTGCCAGCAGCTCCAGGACAGTAACTAACTATGGCTACACCTTC
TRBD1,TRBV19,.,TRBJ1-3,CASGYRGLSSSGNTIYF,TGTGCCAGTGGGTACAGGGGGCTCTCGAGCTCTGGAAACACCATATATTTT
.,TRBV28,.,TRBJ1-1,CASKLSSTGLNTEAFF,TGTGCCAGCAAACTAAGCTCCACAGGGTTGAACACTGAAGCTTTCTTT
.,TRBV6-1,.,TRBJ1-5,CASSEEAGGALFTQHF,TGTGCCAGCAGTGAAGAGGCGGGGGGGGCCCTTTTTACCCAGCATTTT
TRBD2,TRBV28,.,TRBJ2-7,CATGLDSYEQYF,TGTGCCACTGGACTAGACTCCTACGAGCAGTACTTC
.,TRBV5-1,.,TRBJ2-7,CASSEDYEQYF,TGCGCCAGCTCCGAGGACTACGAGCAGTACTTC
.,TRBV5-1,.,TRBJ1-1,CASSPGREANTEAFF,TGCGCCAGCAGCCCCGGTCGTGAGGCGAACACTGAAGCTTTCTTT
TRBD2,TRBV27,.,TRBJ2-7,CASSLNGLAVYEQYF,TGTGCCAGCAGTTTAAATGGACTAGCGGTATACGAGCAGTACTTC
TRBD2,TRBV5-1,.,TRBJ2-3,CASSLVSSGADTQYF,TGCGCCAGCAGCTTGGTGTCTAGCGGAGCAGATACGCAGTATTTT
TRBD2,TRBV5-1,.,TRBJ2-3,CASSSPPGRQGGTDTQYF,TGCGCCAGCAGCTCACCCCCCGGGAGGCAGGGAGGCACAGATACGCAGTATTTT
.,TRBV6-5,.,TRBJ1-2,CASTLTVYGYTF,TGTGCCAGCACCCTCACGGTCTATGGCTACACCTTC
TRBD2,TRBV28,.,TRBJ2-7,CASSLGLAGAYEQYF,TGTGCCAGCAGCCTGGGACTAGCGGGAGCCTACGAGCAGTACTTC
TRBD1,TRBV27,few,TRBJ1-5,CASSLRQGVGQPQHF,TGTGCCAGCAGTTTACGACAGGGGGTAGGTCAGCCCCAGCATTTT
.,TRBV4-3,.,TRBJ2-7,CASSQVSGVGSYEQYF,TGCGCCAGCAGCCAAGTGTCGGGGGTTGGTTCCTACGAGCAGTACTTC
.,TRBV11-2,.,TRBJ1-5,CASSRVGGYSNQPQHF,TGTGCCAGCAGCCGCGTGGGAGGGTATAGCAATCAGCCCCAGCATTTT
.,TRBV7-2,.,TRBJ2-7,CASSLGRQGGYEQYF,TGTGCCAGCAGCTTAGGACGCCAGGGGGGCTACGAGCAGTACTTC
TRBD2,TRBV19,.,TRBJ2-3,CASTGTRNTQYF,TGTGCCAGTACCGGGACTAGGAATACGCAGTATTTT
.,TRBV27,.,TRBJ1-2,CASSSGLRAGGYTF,TGTGCCAGCAGTTCAGGACTACGGGCTGGTGGCTACACCTTC
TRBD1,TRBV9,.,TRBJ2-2,CASTRQGVPGELFF,TGTGCCAGCACCCGACAGGGGGTCCCCGGGGAGCTGTTTTTT
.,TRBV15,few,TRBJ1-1,CATSRDRNTGYTEAFF,TGTGCCACCAGCAGAGATCGAAACACAGGCTACACTGAAGCTTTCTTT
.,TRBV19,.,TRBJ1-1,CASSIRPTGRNTEAFF,TGTGCCAGTAGTATAAGACCGACAGGTAGAAACACTGAAGCTTTCTTT
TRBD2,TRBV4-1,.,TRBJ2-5,CASSRAGGAAWETQYF,TGCGCCAGCAGCCGGGCGGGGGGGGCGGCTTGGGAGACCCAGTACTTC
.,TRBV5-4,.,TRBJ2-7,CASSAPSSLQYF,TGTGCCAGCAGCGCTCCTAGTTCTCTGCAGTACTTC
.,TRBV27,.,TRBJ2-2,CASSKGDTFITGELFF,TGTGCCAGCAGTAAGGGGGACACGTTTATCACCGGGGAGCTGTTTTTT
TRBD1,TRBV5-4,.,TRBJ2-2,CASSPGQGNTGELFF,TGTGCCAGCAGTCCGGGACAGGGGAACACCGGGGAGCTGTTTTTT
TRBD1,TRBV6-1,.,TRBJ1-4,CASRLDRGKEKLFF,TGTGCCAGCAGACTAGACAGGGGGAAGGAAAAACTGTTTTTT
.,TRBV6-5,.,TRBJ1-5,CPSSTRGGKYQPQHF,TGTCCCAGCAGTACCCGCGGAGGGAAGTATCAGCCCCAGCATTTT